This TCR beta chain was documented in a study of CXCR3-negative and CXCR3-positive naive CD8 T cells. Findings and limits, study-wide: Similar TRBV-TRBJ usage characterized naive CXCR3-negative and CXCR3-positive cells; memory cells differed. Naive cells that were CXCR3-positive had more hydrophobic TRB CDR3s (compared with CXCR3-negative naive cells).

A word on this clonotype: The antigen remains undetermined.

With UMI labels, 5' RACE was used to prepare the TRB cDNA libraries. TCRdb reanalyzed the 5' RACE reads and collapses them to one entry per CDR3 protein, without DNA. This sample's table reports over 55,000 distinct CDR3 sequences. The sequencing sample was made of naive CXCR3+ CD8+ T cells from blood. Subset meaning: CD45RO-CCR7+CD27+CD95- naive CD8+ T cells expressing CXCR3 (TNR3+). The receptor was derived from a human donor in good health. Some clones in this sample may be carry-over from other donors' samples.

CDR3 residues: CASSQTWGGHSYNEQFF. The rearrangement links TRBV23-1 to TRBJ2-1; TCRdb designates TRBD1, a call that cannot be tested without DNA. TRBV23-1 is treated as an ORF (open reading frame) with a function not yet certain. CDR3 length: 17 amino acids.